This T cell receptor (beta chain) was captured by sequencing in a study of blood T cell repertoires in COVID-19. Clones were read by immunoSEQ multiplex PCR, and TCRdb kept only the in-frame ones, dropping some. This sample has fewer than 200,000 clones; 88% occur once, and the top ten carry roughly 8.9%. Individuals drawn from 24 US areas were about 18 to 100 years old. Germline-derived CDR1 and CDR2 are SEHNR and FQNEAQ (reference sequence). V was clipped by 5 bases and J by 3 bases; unmatched bases: 9. The CDR3 is 17 residues long. Sequencing input: PBMCs or T cells enriched from blood (not recorded which). This TCR derives from a woman in her late teens or twenties who had recovered from COVID-19. The V gene is TRBV7-9, the J gene TRBJ1-5; 11 bases fit TRBD1. CDR3 amino acids: CASSGKTDRGPNQPQHF. The CDR3 coding sequence is TGTGCCAGCAGCGGCAAGACGGACAGGGGGCCCAATCAGCCCCAGCATTTT.